A single sample is the source of the 18 T cell receptor beta chains below, sequenced in a study of blood T cell repertoires in COVID-19. Sequencing used immunoSEQ multiplex PCR; TCRdb keeps in-frame clones, though not all of them. This sample has a few hundred thousand clones, with about four fifths found just once. The sequencing sample was made of PBMCs or T cells enriched from blood (not recorded which). The source of these receptors is a woman between 35 and 50 years old with acute COVID-19.

The gene calls are TRBV6-5 and TRBJ1-1; the D is unclear. Germline-derived CDR1 and CDR2 are MNHEY and SVGAGI. V lost 6 bases, J lost 7 bases, and 15 bases lay in between. CDR3 length equals 13 residues. CDR3 DNA: TGTGCCAGCAGGGATCATCCGGGGAGTGAAGCTTTCTTT. Translated: CASRDHPGSEAFF.

The chain employs TRBV18 and TRBJ2-7; 7 nucleotides align to TRBD1. This CDR3 has 12 residues. The J segment lost 6 bases and the V segment lost 2 bases, leaving 1 base of the junction unmatched. In germline, CDR1 is KGHSH, CDR2 LQKENI. The CDR3 nucleotides are TGTGCCAGCTCACCATCAGGGGGCGAGCAGTACTTC. Translated: CASSPSGGEQYF.

V is TRBV19 and J is TRBJ1-2; D unresolved. Per germline, CDR1 LNHDA and CDR2 SQIVND (reference sequence). This CDR3 spans 13 amino acids. V was pared by 7 bases and J by 5 bases, with 14 bases between. CDR3 sequence: CASISQIRYGYTF. The CDR3 region has the DNA TGTGCCAGTATCTCACAGATCAGGTATGGCTACACCTTC. The variable domain in full, with the rest retrieved from reference TRBV19 and TRBJ1-2, is DGGITQSPKYLFRKEGQNVTLSCEQNLNHDAMYWYRQDPGQGLRLIYYSQIVNDFQKGDIAEGYSVSREKKESFPLTVTSAQKNPTAFYLCASISQIRYGYTFGSGTRLTVV.

This clone showed up just once. The chain employs TRBV10-1 and TRBJ2-1; D perhaps matches TRBD2 (6 bases). Germline CDR1 is WNHNN and CDR2 is SYGVQD (reference sequence). There are 15 residues in the CDR3. V lost 6 bases to trimming and J lost 3 bases, with 15 bases between them. In DNA, the CDR3 is TGCGCCAGCAGCCCGGGTAGCGGAAACTACAATGAGCAGTTCTTC. This encodes CASSPGSGNYNEQFF.

DNA of the CDR3: TGCAGTGGTTACAGGGAAGGCGGCTACACCTTC. This sequence encodes CSGYREGGYTF. The chain recombines TRBV20-1 with TRBJ1-2; possibly TRBD1 for D (6 bases). Germline values: CDR1 DFQATT, CDR2 SNEGSKA (reference sequence). The length of the CDR3 is 11 residues. V lost 7 bases, J lost 8 bases, and 14 bases lay in between.

The rearrangement links TRBV5-5 to TRBJ1-4; 9 bases agree with TRBD1. The V gene end was trimmed by 3 bases and the J gene end by 7 bases; junction bases not matched to a gene: 10. CDR1 is SGHKS, CDR2 YYEKEE, per germline (reference sequence). The CDR3 length is 16 residues. The CDR3 nucleotides read TGTGCCAGCAGCTCGGGGGGGACAGGGCGAGGTGAAAAACTGTTTTTT. This translates into CASSSGGTGRGEKLFF.

This clone was seen just once. The CDR3 nucleotides read TGTGCCAGCAGTCGTACCGGGACAACGAACACTGAAGCTTTCTTT. Translating it yields CASSRTGTTNTEAFF. The chain couples TRBV5-6 to TRBJ1-1, with a tentative D call TRBD1 (6 bases). The CDR3 is made up of 15 amino acids. Germline V gives CDR1 SGHDT, CDR2 YYEEEE. Trimming stripped 5 bases from V and 1 base from J, with 15 bases between.

The chain combines TRBV7-9 with TRBJ2-7; TRBD1 agrees at 9 bases. The CDR3 runs 16 residues. V trimming: 4 bases; J trimming: 2 bases; junction bases outside the gene matches: 9. The germline V gene encodes CDR1 SEHNR and CDR2 FQNEAQ (reference sequence). CDR3 sequence (DNA): TGTGCCAGCAGCTCCTCCACCGGGACAGGGACCTACGAGCAGTACTTC. Its protein is CASSSSTGTGTYEQYF.

V and J are TRBV19 and TRBJ2-5; 15 bases are shared with TRBD2. CDR3 length equals 17 residues. Losses at the gene ends were 5 bases for V and 4 bases for J; bases not matched to a gene: 8. Germline CDR1 and CDR2: LNHDA and SQIVND (reference sequence). In nucleotides, the CDR3 is TGTGCCAGTAGTGCCGGACTAGCGGGGGGGTTGCTAGAGACCCAGTACTTC. As protein: CASSAGLAGGLLETQYF.

The rearrangement links TRBV7-2 to TRBJ2-7; 14 nucleotides align to TRBD2. This CDR3 is built from 16 residues. With 0 bases clipped from V and 4 bases from J, the junction kept 2 bases outside the gene matches. From germline, CDR1 is SGHTA and CDR2 FQGNSA. The CDR3 DNA sequence: TGTGCCAGCAGCTTAGCAGGGACTAGCGGGAGTTACGAGCAGTACTTC. As protein: CASSLAGTSGSYEQYF.

The V and J genes are TRBV7-9 and TRBJ2-5, with no clear D. This CDR3 spans 15 amino acids. Germline CDR1 reads SEHNR; CDR2 reads FQNEAQ (reference sequence). The ends were cut back, 5 bases at V and 3 bases at J, with 16 bases in the middle. The CDR3 DNA is TGTGCCAGCAGCCGATCTACAGCTTCTAAAGAGACCCAGTACTTC. Its translation is CASSRSTASKETQYF.

This clone was detected only once. The chain combines TRBV27 with TRBJ2-1, with 7 nucleotides matching TRBD2. This CDR3 is 16 amino acids long. The V segment lost 4 bases and the J segment 7 bases; nucleotides outside the gene matches: 13. Per germline, CDR1 MNHEY and CDR2 SMNVEV (reference sequence). CDR3 region: CASSSLLASYINEQFF. In DNA, the CDR3 is TGTGCCAGCAGTTCACTACTAGCGTCCTACATAAATGAGCAGTTCTTC.

The chain combines TRBV28 with TRBJ2-5; 8 bases line up with TRBD1. J was trimmed by 4 bases and V by 5 bases; bases with no gene match: 6. The CDR3 has 14 amino acids. CDR1 and CDR2 from the germline V gene are MDHEN and SYDVKM. The CDR3 sequence: CASSDGQGGETQYF. Here the CDR3 DNA reads TGTGCCAGCAGTGACGGACAGGGAGGAGAGACCCAGTACTTC.

This chain's CDR3 is CASSSQGTVNTEAFF. The CDR3 DNA reads as TGTGCCAGTAGTTCTCAGGGGACCGTGAACACTGAAGCTTTCTTT. The chain is built from TRBV19 and TRBJ1-1; D may be TRBD1 (6 bases). The CDR3 totals 15 residues. The V gene's germline CDR1 is LNHDA and CDR2 SQIVND (reference sequence). Trimming removed 5 bases at V and 0 bases at J, with 13 bases between.

The chain carries TRBV5-1 and TRBJ2-2; TRBD1 matches 11 bases. V shed 3 bases and J 6 bases; nucleotides not matched to a gene: 10. This CDR3 comprises 17 residues. Germline CDR1 and CDR2: SGHRS and YFSETQ. As DNA, the CDR3 is TGCGCCAGCAGCTCGCGACGGACAGGGGGCGCCGCCGGGGAGCTGTTTTTT. Amino acid sequence: CASSSRRTGGAAGELFF.

This clone was found many times. V usage is TRBV6-1 and J usage is TRBJ2-2; D perhaps matches TRBD1 (5 bases). The length of the CDR3 is 14 residues. With 3 bases removed from V and 0 bases from J, the gap between germline ends came to 5 bases. Germline CDR1 and CDR2: MNHNS and SASEGT. CDR3 bases: TGTGCCAGCAGTGAGACAGCGAACACCGGGGAGCTGTTTTTT. Its protein is CASSETANTGELFF.

This clone appeared a single time. The chain uses TRBV29-1 and TRBJ1-2; no definite D call. The germline V gene has CDR1 SQVTM and CDR2 ANQGSEA. This CDR3 has 12 amino acids. The ends were cut back, 5 bases at V and 1 base at J, with 8 bases in the middle. In nucleotides, the CDR3 is TGCAGCGTTTTGTCCGGTAACTATGGCTACACCTTC. Protein product: CSVLSGNYGYTF. Using reference TRBV29-1 and TRBJ1-2 for the parts outside the CDR3, the full variable domain is SAVISQKPSRDICQRGTSLTIQCQVDSQVTMMFWYRQQPGQSLTLIATANQGSEATYESGFVIDKFPISRPNLTFSTLTVSNMSPEDSSIYLCSVLSGNYGYTFGSGTRLTVV.

The chain joins TRBV28 to TRBJ1-2; TRBD1 agrees at 8 bases. The CDR3 covers 17 residues. After removal of 6 bases from V and 4 bases from J, the junction contained 16 bases not matched to a gene. Looked up from germline, CDR1 is MDHEN and CDR2 is SYDVKM. Here the CDR3 DNA reads TGTGCCAGCAGCCCGGGACAGGTCCTACGGGGGTCCTATGGCTACACCTTC. Translation gives CASSPGQVLRGSYGYTF.